Included here is one TCR beta chain sequence, with context. Its target is not known. The sample originates from a study of T cell responses to AZD1222 COVID-19 vaccine. Study-level information: Investigators merged groups given second doses at roughly 4 or roughly 12 weeks.

Germline V lookup: CDR1 SGHAT, CDR2 FQNNGV. The CDR3 length is 16 residues. The trim removed 6 bases at V and 4 bases at J, leaving 8 bases unmatched. TCRdb's copy holds only in-frame clones and misses some; the assay was immunoSEQ multiplex PCR. The table has some 91,000 clones, approximately 88% seen once. General observations from the study: Most donors were white British and more were female, and clonal diversity was possibly underestimated.

The sequenced sample was peripheral blood, obtained on day 0 of AZD1222 vaccination. The sequence derives from an adult in good health. The J gene is TRBJ2-5, the V gene TRBV11-2, with 13 bases matching TRBD2. The CDR3, as DNA: TGTGCCAGCAGGCCTACTAGCGGGGGGGCAGGAGAGACCCAGTACTTC. Translating it yields CASRPTSGGAGETQYF.